The T cell receptor (beta chain) described here comes from a study of T cell responses to AZD1222 COVID-19 vaccine. J was trimmed by 8 bases and V by 2 bases; bases with no gene match: 7. Per germline, CDR1 MDHEN and CDR2 SYDVKM. This CDR3 contains 14 residues. Repertoires were generated with immunoSEQ multiplex PCR, while TCRdb's copy carries only in-frame clones and drops some. The data show about 90,000 clones, with 91% seen just once and 4% to 6% held by the top ten. The table lists this clone with a count of one. The rearrangement joins TRBV28 to TRBJ1-2; 8 nucleotides agree with TRBD1. The receptor was isolated from an adult in good health. The source was peripheral blood, collected on day 0 of MenACWY control vaccination. The CDR3 sequence: CASSLPTGVEGYTF. CDR3 DNA sequence: TGTGCCAGCAGTTTACCGACAGGGGTGGAGGGCTACACCTTC.